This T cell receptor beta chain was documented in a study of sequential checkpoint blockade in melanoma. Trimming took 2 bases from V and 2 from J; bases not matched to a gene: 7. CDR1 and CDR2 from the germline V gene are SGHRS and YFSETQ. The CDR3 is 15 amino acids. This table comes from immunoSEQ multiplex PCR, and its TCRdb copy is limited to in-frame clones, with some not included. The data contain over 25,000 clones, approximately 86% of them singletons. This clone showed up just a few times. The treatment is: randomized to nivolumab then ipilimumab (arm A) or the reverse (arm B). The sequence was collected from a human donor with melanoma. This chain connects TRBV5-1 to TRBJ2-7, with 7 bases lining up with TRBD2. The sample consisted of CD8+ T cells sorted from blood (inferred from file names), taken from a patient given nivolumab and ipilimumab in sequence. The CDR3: CASSFRREPPYEQYF. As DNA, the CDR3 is TGCGCCAGCAGCTTTAGGCGGGAGCCACCCTACGAGCAGTACTTC.